The present TCR beta chain was sequenced within a study of glioma-infiltrating T cells after dendritic cell vaccination. Overall study: Patients received autologous tumor lysate-pulsed dendritic cell vaccination between about 2003 and 2013.

Isocitrate dehydrogenase mutation was absent in all glioblastoma patients. The CDR3 totals 13 residues. CDR1 SQVTM and CDR2 ANQGSEA come from the germline V gene. With 6 bases removed from V and 0 bases from J, the gap between germline ends came to 12 bases. The primer mix had 60 V beta and 13 J beta primers. Only in-frame clones appear in the TCRdb table, and some are missing; sequencing was by immunoSEQ multiplex PCR. The table records under 100,000 clones, approximately 90% of them present only once. The material was blood, obtained before dendritic cell vaccination. The receptor's source is a human donor with glioblastoma. This chain uses TRBV29-1 with TRBJ2-7; D ambiguous. CDR3 coding DNA: TGCAGCGTCCTCAAGCGTAGCTCCTACGAGCAGTACTTC. Translated, it gives CSVLKRSSYEQYF.